One sample yielded the 26 T cell receptor beta chains listed below, sequenced in a study of shared clonotypes between healthy human individuals (dated by TCRdb to the early 2020s). Libraries were prepared through the immunoSEQ multiplex PCR assay. TCRdb took over this immuneACCESS table, retaining in-frame rearrangements with V and J assigned. Such tables are incomplete; in checked studies, under half of the missing clones stem from an unresolved V gene, and the remainder is unexplained. In this sample the table shows just over 2,000,000 clones, 90% to 95% of which occur a single time. The ten top clones hold 0.13% of the sample. The sample comprised naive CD4+ T cells sorted from blood. What this sample's cell subset or site label stands for: CD45RA+ positively selected. The source is a man younger than 35 in good health.

A remark on this clone: Other DNA sequences within the sample encode an identical CDR3. The chain joins TRBV9 to TRBJ1-1; D is unresolved. The CDR3 runs 13 residues. Germline CDR1 is SGDLS and CDR2 is YYNGEE. Between the trimmed V and J ends, which lost 1 base and 2 bases, there was a span of 6 bases. CDR3 sequence reads: CASSVRVNTEAFF. In DNA form, the CDR3 reads TGTGCCAGCAGCGTACGGGTAAACACTGAAGCTTTCTTT.

The chain uses TRBV5-1 and TRBJ2-1; possible D gene TRBD1, 5 bases. V dropped 1 base and J dropped 6 bases, with 14 bases sitting between them. CDR1 is SGHRS and CDR2 is YFSETQ in the germline V gene. This CDR3 has 15 residues. This CDR3 reads CASSLIRTTSNEQFF. The CDR3 DNA reads TGCGCCAGCAGCTTGATAAGGACAACTTCCAATGAGCAGTTCTTC.

This clone appeared once. The chain carries TRBV28 and TRBJ1-3; D might be TRBD1 (6 bases). This CDR3 spans 14 amino acids. With 2 bases removed from V and 5 bases from J, the gap between germline ends came to 10 bases. Germline V gives CDR1 MDHEN, CDR2 SYDVKM. The CDR3 reads CASSLLQGRNTIYF. Here the CDR3 DNA reads TGTGCCAGCAGTTTACTCCAGGGGAGAAACACCATATATTTT. Variable domain in full (rest from reference TRBV28 and TRBJ1-3): DVKVTQSSRYLVKRTGEKVFLECVQDMDHENMFWYRQDPGLGLRLIYFSYDVKMKEKGDIPEGYSVSREKKERFSLILESASTNQTSMYLCASSLLQGRNTIYFGEGSWLTVV.

As regards this clone: The same CDR3 also results from other DNA sequences found in this sample. This sequence joins TRBV5-1 and TRBJ1-1; D perhaps matches TRBD1 (5 bases). Germline lookup yields CDR1 SGHRS and CDR2 YFSETQ. Trimming shortened V by 0 bases and J by 6 bases, and 9 bases separated the two germline ends. The CDR3 is 13 residues long. The CDR3 DNA sequence: TGCGCCAGCAGCTTGGCAGGGCGGTCTGAAGCTTTCTTT. This encodes CASSLAGRSEAFF.

V gene TRBV28 combines with J gene TRBJ1-5; possibly TRBD1 for D (6 bases). Trimming cost V 3 bases and J 0 bases, with 15 bases left between them. Germline CDR1 MDHEN, CDR2 SYDVKM. This CDR3 is 17 amino acids long. The CDR3 coding sequence is TGTGCCAGCAGTTTCGGGGGGCGAGGGTATAGCAATCAGCCCCAGCATTTT. Its protein is CASSFGGRGYSNQPQHF.

As concerns this clone: Other DNA sequences in the sample encode the same CDR3. The V and J genes are TRBV6-5 and TRBJ2-7; TRBD1 matches 9 bases. Germline CDR1 is MNHEY and CDR2 is SVGAGI. Trimming removed 6 bases from V and 6 bases from J; junction bases left unmatched: 9. The CDR3 consists of 14 residues. The CDR3 reads CASSRPGQGGEQYF. CDR3 DNA: TGTGCCAGCAGCAGACCGGGACAGGGCGGCGAGCAGTACTTC.

The chain has TRBV5-6 and TRBJ1-4; TRBD1 matches at 9 bases. From germline, CDR1 is SGHDT and CDR2 YYEEEE. This CDR3 is 16 amino acids long. The ends lost 4 bases at V and 5 bases at J; junction bases unmatched: 9. The CDR3 DNA sequence: TGTGCCAGCAGCCAGAACAGGGGGCCCGCGAATGAAAAACTGTTTTTT. It encodes CASSQNRGPANEKLFF.

The rearrangement uses TRBV12-5 and TRBJ2-7, with D possibly being TRBD1 (5 bases). The ends were cut back, 3 bases at V and 6 bases at J, with 6 bases in the middle. Germline values: CDR1 LGHNT, CDR2 FRNRAP. The CDR3 is 11 amino acids. The CDR3 coding sequence is TGTGCTAGTGGTTTTAGGGGCGAGCAGTACTTC. Its protein is CASGFRGEQYF.

The chain couples TRBV7-3 to TRBJ2-6; 7 bases align to TRBD1. With 5 bases clipped from V and 0 bases from J, the junction kept 4 bases outside the gene matches. This CDR3 contains 16 residues. Germline CDR1 SGHTA, CDR2 FQGTGA. CDR3 sequence: CASSMTGPSGANVLTF. CDR3 bases: TGTGCCAGCAGCATGACAGGGCCCTCTGGGGCCAACGTCCTGACTTTC.

On this clone itself: The conserved phenylalanine or tryptophan is not found at the CDR3 terminus, so this likely reflects a read error. The limits of the CDR3 on the DNA are not certain, so only TCRdb's listed CDR3 is given. This chain links TRBV7-8 with TRBJ2-7; the D call TRBD2 from the table was never checked on the DNA. A total of 13 residues make up the CDR3, ends included. Germline V gene lookup returns CDR1 SGHVS and CDR2 FQNEAQ. Here the CDR3 reads CASSPGLAGGEFI.

This clone came up once. The V call is TRBV10-3, the J call TRBJ2-2; 7 positions match TRBD2. Germline CDR1 is ENHRY and CDR2 is SYGVKD. J was trimmed by 3 bases and V by 9 bases; bases with no gene match: 10. This CDR3 contains 15 residues. CDR3 amino acids: CAIQRTGGDTGELFF. CDR3 DNA sequence: TGTGCCATTCAAAGAACGGGGGGAGACACCGGGGAGCTGTTTTTT.

CDR3 amino acids: CASSLAGINNYGYTF. The CDR3 DNA sequence: TGTGCCAGCAGCTTAGCGGGAATCAATAACTATGGCTACACCTTC. This rearrangement joins TRBV7-2 to TRBJ1-2; the D is unclear. The CDR3 runs 15 residues. V lost 0 bases and J lost 1, with 9 bases in between. In germline, CDR1 is SGHTA, CDR2 FQGNSA.

The J gene is TRBJ2-3, the V gene TRBV30; TRBD2 agrees at 9 bases. The CDR3 runs 13 residues. The V gene end was trimmed by 5 bases and the J gene end by 2 bases; junction bases not matched to a gene: 2. In germline, CDR1 is GTSNPN, CDR2 SVGIG (reference sequence). CDR3 nucleotide sequence: TGTGCCTGGGCTAGCGGGAACACAGATACGCAGTATTTT. Its protein product is CAWASGNTDTQYF.

This chain links TRBV6-1 with TRBJ1-4; 7 bases align to TRBD1. CDR1 and CDR2 (germline): MNHNS, SASEGT. V lost 0 bases to trimming and J lost 10 bases; unmatched junction nucleotides: 14. The CDR3 is 17 amino acids. CDR3 bases: TGTGCCAGCAGTGAAGCGCTTGGGGGGACAGCGTTACGAAAACTGTTTTTT. Protein product: CASSEALGGTALRKLFF.

The gene calls are TRBV5-4 and TRBJ2-3; 11 nucleotides align to TRBD2. CDR1 SGHNT and CDR2 YYREEE come from the germline V gene (reference sequence). Germline trimming cut 4 bases from V and 2 bases from J; bases unmatched to any gene: 9. The CDR3 runs 17 residues. The DNA of the CDR3 is TGTGCCAGCAGCGTTGCCGGGACTAGCGGTTCCACAGATACGCAGTATTTT. This encodes CASSVAGTSGSTDTQYF. The full variable domain, completed using reference TRBV5-4 and TRBJ2-3, is ETGVTQSPTHLIKTRGQQVTLRCSSQSGHNTVSWYQQALGQGPQFIFQYYREEENGRGNFPPRFSGLQFPNYSSELNVNALELDDSALYLCASSVAGTSGSTDTQYFGPGTRLTVL.

The CDR3 DNA reads TGTGCCAGCAGCGCCAGACTAGCGGGAGTGCTTGAGCAGTTCTTC. Translated, it gives CASSARLAGVLEQFF. The chain carries TRBV9 and TRBJ2-1; TRBD2 agrees at 12 bases. The length of the CDR3 is 15 residues. V lost 3 bases and J lost 9; bases outside the gene matches: 7. CDR1 is SGDLS and CDR2 is YYNGEE in the germline V gene.

The gene calls are TRBV6-5 and TRBJ1-4; perhaps TRBD1 as D (5 bases). The CDR3 has 15 residues. Deletions cut 10 bases from V and 5 bases from J, with 20 bases between. Germline loops: CDR1 MNHEY, CDR2 SVGAGI. The CDR3 DNA reads TGTGCCACCCAATCCCTCGGGACGGTGAATGAAAAACTGTTTTTT. Encoded protein: CATQSLGTVNEKLFF.

V is TRBV5-1 and J is TRBJ1-1; D may be TRBD1 (6 bases). The germline CDR1 and CDR2 sequences are SGHRS and YFSETQ. This CDR3 has 15 amino acids. The ends were cut back, 4 bases at V and 2 bases at J, with 15 bases in the middle. The CDR3 DNA follows: TGCGCCAGCAGCATTCAGGGGAATGGTAACACTGAAGCTTTCTTT. It specifies CASSIQGNGNTEAFF.

This rearrangement joins TRBV25-1 to TRBJ2-7; a weak D match, TRBD1 (5 bases). Per the germline V gene, CDR1 is MGHDK and CDR2 is SYGVNS. The CDR3 is 16 amino acids. V shed 4 bases and J shed 0 bases, with 16 bases lying between them. The CDR3 is CASSASGRLSSYEQYF. For the CDR3, the DNA is TGTGCCAGCAGTGCCTCAGGGCGTCTGAGCTCCTACGAGCAGTACTTC.

This clone has just one count. The chain joins TRBV9 to TRBJ2-3; TRBD2 matches 11 bases. After removal of 0 bases from V and 1 base from J, the junction contained 4 bases not matched to a gene. CDR1 SGDLS and CDR2 YYNGEE come from the germline V gene. CDR3 length equals 17 residues. CDR3 in DNA: TGTGCCAGCAGCGTAGTGGCTAGCGGGGGGCGCACAGATACGCAGTATTTT. Translating gives CASSVVASGGRTDTQYF.

The chain couples TRBV27 to TRBJ2-7; the D is unclear. V dropped 3 bases and J dropped 7 bases, with 10 bases sitting between them. The CDR3 runs 12 residues. Germline CDR1 MNHEY, CDR2 SMNVEV (reference sequence). The CDR3 coding sequence is TGTGCCAGCAGTTTCCAGTTGGGAGAGCAGTACTTC. Its translation: CASSFQLGEQYF.

The V gene is TRBV28, the J gene TRBJ1-3; 11 bases are a match to TRBD1. This CDR3 contains 18 residues. The V and J ends lost 4 bases and 0 bases, in that order; junction bases with no gene match: 8. Germline lookup yields CDR1 MDHEN and CDR2 SYDVKM. The CDR3 nucleotides read TGTGCCAGCAGTTCCCGGGACAGGGGGGCCCCCTCTGGAAACACCATATATTTT. The encoded protein is CASSSRDRGAPSGNTIYF.

This clone was found once. The chain links TRBV30 to TRBJ2-7, with D perhaps being TRBD1 or TRBD2 (5 bases each). The CDR3 runs to 14 residues. The germline V and J ends were trimmed by 3 bases and 5 bases, with 17 bases remaining between them. Germline V lookup: CDR1 GTSNPN, CDR2 SVGIG (reference sequence). The CDR3 DNA reads as TGTGCCTGGAGGACCGGGACGTCCGTCCACGAGCAGTACTTC. Its translation: CAWRTGTSVHEQYF.

The chain couples TRBV6-1 to TRBJ2-5; 8 nucleotides line up with TRBD1. With 2 bases clipped from V and 2 bases from J, the junction kept 16 bases outside the gene matches. The germline V gene encodes CDR1 MNHNS and CDR2 SASEGT. CDR3 size: 19 residues. Written as DNA, the CDR3 is TGTGCCAGCAGTGAAATACTCCTTTGGAGACAGGGGCTTCAAGAGACCCAGTACTTC. This sequence encodes CASSEILLWRQGLQETQYF.

The chain has TRBV30 and TRBJ1-1, with TRBD1 as a possible D gene (6 bases). The CDR3 extends over 13 amino acids. Germline loops: CDR1 GTSNPN, CDR2 SVGIG (reference sequence). The V end was cut by 3 bases, the J end by 11 bases, with 19 bases between. CDR3: CAWSLTGPQGAFF. As DNA, the CDR3 is TGTGCCTGGAGCCTTACCGGGCCGCAGGGGGCTTTCTTT.

The chain recombines TRBV5-4 with TRBJ1-2; 7 bases match TRBD1. The V and J ends lost 1 base and 2 bases, in that order; junction bases with no gene match: 5. Per the germline V gene, CDR1 is SGHNT and CDR2 is YYREEE (reference sequence). This CDR3 contains 15 residues. In DNA, the CDR3 is TGTGCCAGCAGCTTGATGAAGACAGGGAACTATGGCTACACCTTC. Translating gives CASSLMKTGNYGYTF.